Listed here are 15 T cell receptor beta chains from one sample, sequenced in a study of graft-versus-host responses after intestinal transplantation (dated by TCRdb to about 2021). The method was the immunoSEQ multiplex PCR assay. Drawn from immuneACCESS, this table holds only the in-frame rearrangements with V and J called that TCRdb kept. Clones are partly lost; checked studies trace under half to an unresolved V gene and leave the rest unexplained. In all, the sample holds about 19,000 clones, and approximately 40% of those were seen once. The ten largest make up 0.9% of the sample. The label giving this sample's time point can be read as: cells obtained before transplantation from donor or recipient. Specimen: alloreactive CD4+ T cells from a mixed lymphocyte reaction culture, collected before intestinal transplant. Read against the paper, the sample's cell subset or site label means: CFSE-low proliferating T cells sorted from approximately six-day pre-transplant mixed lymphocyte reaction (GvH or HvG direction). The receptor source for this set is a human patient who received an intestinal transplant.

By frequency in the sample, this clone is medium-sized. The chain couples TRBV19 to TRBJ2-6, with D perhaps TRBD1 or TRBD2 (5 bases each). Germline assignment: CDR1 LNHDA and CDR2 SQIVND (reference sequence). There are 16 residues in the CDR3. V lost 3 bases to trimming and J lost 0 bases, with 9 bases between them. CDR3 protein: CASSMLRGSGANVLTF. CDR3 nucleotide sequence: TGTGCCAGTAGTATGCTGAGGGGCTCTGGGGCCAACGTCCTGACTTTC.

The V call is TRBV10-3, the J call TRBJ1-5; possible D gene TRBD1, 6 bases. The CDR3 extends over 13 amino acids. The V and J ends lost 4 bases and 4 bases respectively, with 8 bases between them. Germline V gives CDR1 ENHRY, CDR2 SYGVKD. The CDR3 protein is CAISAGANQPQHF. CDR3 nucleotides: TGTGCCATCAGTGCAGGGGCAAATCAGCCCCAGCATTTT.

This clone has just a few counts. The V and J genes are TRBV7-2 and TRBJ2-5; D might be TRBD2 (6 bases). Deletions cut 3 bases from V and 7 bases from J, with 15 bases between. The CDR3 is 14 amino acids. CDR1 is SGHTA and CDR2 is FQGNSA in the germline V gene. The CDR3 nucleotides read TGTGCCAGCAGCTTGGGGGGTTTGGAAGTGACCCAGTACTTC. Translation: CASSLGGLEVTQYF.

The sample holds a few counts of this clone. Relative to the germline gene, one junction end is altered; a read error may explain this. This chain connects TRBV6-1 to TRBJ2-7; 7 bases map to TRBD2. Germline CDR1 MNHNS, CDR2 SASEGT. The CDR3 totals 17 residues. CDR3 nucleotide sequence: TGTGCCATCAGTGAGTCGCGGGGAGGGACGGCCTCCTACGAGCAGTACTTC. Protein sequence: CAISESRGGTASYEQYF.

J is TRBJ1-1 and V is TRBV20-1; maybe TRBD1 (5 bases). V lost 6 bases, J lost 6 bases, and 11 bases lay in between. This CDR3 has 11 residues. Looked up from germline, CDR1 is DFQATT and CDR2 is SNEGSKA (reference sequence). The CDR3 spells CSASRGAEAFF. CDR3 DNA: TGCAGTGCCTCCCGAGGGGCTGAAGCTTTCTTT.

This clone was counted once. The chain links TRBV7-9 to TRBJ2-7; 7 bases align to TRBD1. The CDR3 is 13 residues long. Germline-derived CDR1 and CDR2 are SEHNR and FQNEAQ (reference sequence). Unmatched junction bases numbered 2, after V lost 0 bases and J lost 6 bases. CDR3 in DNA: TGTGCCAGCAGCTTAGCGACAGGGACCGAGCAGTACTTC. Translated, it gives CASSLATGTEQYF.

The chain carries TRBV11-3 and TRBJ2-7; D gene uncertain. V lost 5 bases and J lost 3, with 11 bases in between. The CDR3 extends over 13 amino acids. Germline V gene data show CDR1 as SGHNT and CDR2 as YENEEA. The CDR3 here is CASSRALDYEQYF. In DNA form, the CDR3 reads TGTGCCAGCAGCCGGGCCCTCGACTACGAGCAGTACTTC.

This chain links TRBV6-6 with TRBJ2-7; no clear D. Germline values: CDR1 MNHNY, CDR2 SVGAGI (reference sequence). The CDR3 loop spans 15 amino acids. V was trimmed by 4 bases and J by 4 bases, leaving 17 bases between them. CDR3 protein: CASSSMVLWAYEQYF. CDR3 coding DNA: TGTGCCAGCAGTTCGATGGTTCTTTGGGCTTACGAGCAGTACTTC.

The CDR3 sequence: CASRIVTGDQPQHF. In DNA, the CDR3 is TGTGCCAGCAGAATTGTAACAGGGGATCAGCCCCAGCATTTT. This sequence joins TRBV6-5 and TRBJ1-5, with 7 bases lining up with TRBD1. Germline V lookup: CDR1 MNHEY, CDR2 SVGAGI. Unmatched junction bases numbered 7, after V lost 6 bases and J lost 5 bases. There are 14 residues in the CDR3.

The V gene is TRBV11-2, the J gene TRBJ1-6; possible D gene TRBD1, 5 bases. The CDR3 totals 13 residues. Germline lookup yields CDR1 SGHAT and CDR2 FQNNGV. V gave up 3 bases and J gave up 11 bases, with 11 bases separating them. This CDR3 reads CASSFRGVTPLHF. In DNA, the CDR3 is TGTGCCAGCAGCTTTCGGGGCGTCACACCCCTCCACTTT.

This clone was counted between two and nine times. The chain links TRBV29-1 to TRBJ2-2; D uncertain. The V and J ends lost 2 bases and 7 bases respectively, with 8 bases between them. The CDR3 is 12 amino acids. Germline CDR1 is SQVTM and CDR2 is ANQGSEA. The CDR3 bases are TGCAGCGTTGAAAGCAGCTTCGGGGAGCTGTTTTTT. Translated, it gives CSVESSFGELFF.

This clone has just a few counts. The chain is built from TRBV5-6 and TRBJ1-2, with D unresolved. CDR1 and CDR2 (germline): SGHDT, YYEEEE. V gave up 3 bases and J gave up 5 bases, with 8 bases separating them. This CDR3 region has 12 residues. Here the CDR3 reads CASSSGMYGYTF. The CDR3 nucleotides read TGTGCCAGCAGCTCCGGGATGTATGGCTACACCTTC. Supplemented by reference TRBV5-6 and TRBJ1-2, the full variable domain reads DAGVTQSPTHLIKTRGQQVTLRCSPKSGHDTVSWYQQALGQGPQFIFQYYEEEERQRGNFPDRFSGHQFPNYSSELNVNALLLGDSALYLCASSSGMYGYTFGSGTRLTVV.

The CDR3 loop is CASSRDIGAKNIQYF. In DNA, the CDR3 is TGTGCCAGCAGTCGGGACATTGGGGCCAAAAACATTCAGTACTTC. The V call is TRBV6-5, the J call TRBJ2-4; maybe TRBD1 (6 bases). Trimming removed 5 bases from V and 1 base from J, with 12 bases in between. CDR3 length equals 15 residues. Germline V gives CDR1 MNHEY, CDR2 SVGAGI.

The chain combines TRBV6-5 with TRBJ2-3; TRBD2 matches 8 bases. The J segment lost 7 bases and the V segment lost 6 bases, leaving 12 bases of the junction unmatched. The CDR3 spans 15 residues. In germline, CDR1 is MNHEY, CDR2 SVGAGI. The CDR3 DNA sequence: TGTGCCAGCAGCTCCCTAGGAGGACTAGCAAATACGCAGTATTTT. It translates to CASSSLGGLANTQYF.

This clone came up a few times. The CDR3 here is CASSMPRGKLFF. CDR3 bases: TGCGCCAGCAGCATGCCCCGGGGGAAACTGTTTTTT. J is TRBJ1-4 and V is TRBV5-1, with D possibly being TRBD1 (5 bases). V was cut by 4 bases and J by 11 bases, with 12 bases left in between. Looked up from germline, CDR1 is SGHRS and CDR2 is YFSETQ. The CDR3 is 12 amino acids.